What follows are 28 T cell receptor beta chains derived from one specimen sequenced in a study of blood T cell repertoires in COVID-19. Sequencing was performed with immunoSEQ multiplex PCR; in TCRdb, only in-frame clones are kept and a portion is missing. The sample lists 250,000 or so clones, roughly 87% occurring once. The source material was peripheral blood. The receptors originated from a woman aged 40 to 50 who had recovered from COVID-19.

V usage is TRBV4-1 and J usage is TRBJ1-4; D might be TRBD1 (6 bases). The CDR3 covers 18 residues. The V gene's germline CDR1 is MGHRA and CDR2 YSYEKL. Trimming cost V 0 bases and J 1 base, with 15 bases left between them. The CDR3 coding sequence is TGCGCCAGCAGCCAAGATCCGGGACAACAGAGAACTAATGAAAAACTGTTTTTT. As protein: CASSQDPGQQRTNEKLFF.

The V call is TRBV29-1, the J call TRBJ1-1; D ambiguous. CDR3 length equals 11 residues. Germline values: CDR1 SQVTM, CDR2 ANQGSEA. CDR3 coding DNA: TGCACCGTCTTAGTTCTCACTGAAGCTTTCTTT. Translating gives CTVLVLTEAFF.

The chain has TRBV10-1 and TRBJ2-1, with TRBD1 matching 9 bases. The germline gives CDR1 WNHNN, CDR2 SYGVQD (reference sequence). V lost 2 bases, J lost 7 bases, and 9 bases stayed unmatched. The CDR3 spans 16 residues. Here the CDR3 reads CASSEPGQGSINEQFF. The CDR3 coding sequence is TGCGCCAGCAGTGAGCCTGGACAGGGGTCCATAAATGAGCAGTTCTTC.

This rearrangement joins TRBV27 to TRBJ2-7, with 9 positions matching TRBD1. Trimming took 5 bases from V and 4 from J; bases not matched to a gene: 12. Germline CDR1 MNHEY, CDR2 SMNVEV (reference sequence). The CDR3 consists of 16 residues. The CDR3 DNA follows: TGTGCCAGCAGTACAAAGGGACAGGGTAGGTCTTACGAGCAGTACGTC. Amino acid sequence: CASSTKGQGRSYEQYV.

The chain combines TRBV5-4 with TRBJ2-3; 8 nucleotides match TRBD1. Germline V gives CDR1 SGHNT, CDR2 YYREEE (reference sequence). The V gene end was trimmed by 0 bases and the J gene end by 4 bases; junction bases not matched to a gene: 10. The CDR3 extends over 17 amino acids. CDR3 protein: CASSLDFGQGASDTQYF. CDR3 bases: TGTGCCAGCAGCTTGGATTTCGGTCAGGGGGCCTCAGATACGCAGTATTTT.

J is TRBJ2-2 and V is TRBV19; 9 bases agree with TRBD1. Germline loops: CDR1 LNHDA, CDR2 SQIVND (reference sequence). This CDR3 contains 15 residues. The CDR3 is CAVLSGTGFTGELFF. In DNA form, the CDR3 reads TGTGCTGTACTCTCCGGGACAGGGTTCACCGGGGAGCTGTTTTTT.

This sequence joins TRBV28 and TRBJ1-5, with D possibly matching TRBD1 (6 bases). The germline gives CDR1 MDHEN, CDR2 SYDVKM. The V end was cut by 7 bases, the J end by 11 bases, with 21 bases between. The CDR3 sequence is 14 residues long. The CDR3 nucleotides read TGTGCCAGCAAGTCAGGGACACTCATCTCGACCCAGCATTTT. As protein: CASKSGTLISTQHF.

This chain links TRBV21-1 with TRBJ2-2; the D call TRBD1 from the table was never checked on the DNA. TRBV21-1 is reported as a pseudogene. The CDR3 runs 13 residues. The CDR3 nucleotides read TGTGCCAGACCTCGAACAGGGGGCGGGGAGCTGTTTTTT. Translating gives CARPRTGGGELFF.

This chain connects TRBV3-1 (or the pseudogene TRBV3-2) to TRBJ2-3; the match to TRBD2 covers 8 bases. Unmatched junction bases numbered 6, after V lost 3 bases and J lost 4 bases. The length of the CDR3 is 15 residues. Germline values: CDR1 LGHDT, CDR2 YNNKEL (reference sequence). As DNA, the CDR3 is TGTGCCAGCAGCCAGTCGGGACTAGTATCAGATACGCAGTATTTT. This encodes CASSQSGLVSDTQYF.

The V gene is TRBV6-2 or TRBV6-3, the J gene TRBJ2-7; TRBD1 agrees at 9 bases. Germline V gene data show CDR1 as MNHEY and CDR2 as SVGEGT. V lost 5 bases, J lost 2 bases, and 4 bases stayed unmatched. The CDR3 runs 14 residues. The CDR3 DNA follows: TGTGCCAGCAGTCAAGACAGGGGGGCCTACGAGCAGTACTTC. Translating gives CASSQDRGAYEQYF.

The genes are TRBV7-9 and TRBJ2-2, with D tentatively TRBD1 (5 bases). V was clipped by 6 bases and J by 1 base, with 15 bases between them. The CDR3 is 16 residues long. The germline CDR1 and CDR2 sequences are SEHNR and FQNEAQ (reference sequence). CDR3 in DNA: TGTGCCAGCAGGCAGCAGGGTTGGGGGAACACCGGGGAGCTGTTTTTT. Translated: CASRQQGWGNTGELFF.

The chain couples TRBV5-1 to TRBJ1-2; perhaps TRBD1 as D (5 bases). The CDR3 spans 13 residues. Trimming pared 2 bases from V and 4 bases from J, leaving 9 bases between. CDR1 and CDR2 from the germline V gene are SGHRS and YFSETQ. The CDR3 region has the DNA TGCGCCAGCAGCTTTTTCGGGGGCTATGGCTACACCTTC. It translates to CASSFFGGYGYTF.

The chain carries TRBV7-7 and TRBJ2-5; 9 nucleotides line up with TRBD1. Per the germline V gene, CDR1 is SSHAT and CDR2 is FNYEAQ (reference sequence). V was clipped by 5 bases and J by 5 bases; unmatched bases: 6. The CDR3 extends over 14 amino acids. CDR3 loop: CASSQDRGEETQYF. The CDR3 DNA reads as TGTGCCAGCAGCCAGGACAGGGGAGAGGAGACCCAGTACTTC.

This sequence joins TRBV7-9 and TRBJ2-7; the D gene is possibly TRBD1 (6 bases). Germline V gives CDR1 SEHNR, CDR2 FQNEAQ (reference sequence). The CDR3 totals 12 residues. V shed 5 bases and J shed 2 bases, with 7 bases lying between them. In nucleotides, the CDR3 is TGTGCCAGCAGCAGGACAGCCTACGAGCAGTACTTC. Residues: CASSRTAYEQYF. The full variable domain, its missing parts supplied by reference TRBV7-9 and TRBJ2-7, is DTGVSQNPRHKITKRGQNVTFRCDPISEHNRLYWYRQTLGQGPEFLTYFQNEAQLEKSRLLSDRFSAERPKGSFSTLEIQRTEQGDSAMYLCASSRTAYEQYFGPGTRLTVT.

The rearrangement uses TRBV3-1 (or the pseudogene TRBV3-2) and TRBJ1-5; D unresolved. Germline V lookup: CDR1 LGHDT, CDR2 YNNKEL (reference sequence). This CDR3 comprises 15 residues. Trimming stripped 0 bases from V and 2 bases from J, with 8 bases between. CDR3 in amino acids: CASSQDLAGNQPQHF. The DNA for the CDR3 is TGTGCCAGCAGCCAAGATTTAGCCGGCAATCAGCCCCAGCATTTT.

This chain joins TRBV9 and TRBJ1-3; 10 nucleotides agree with TRBD1. Germline V lookup: CDR1 SGDLS, CDR2 YYNGEE. J was trimmed by 9 bases and V by 3 bases; bases with no gene match: 3. The length of the CDR3 is 13 residues. The CDR3 DNA reads as TGTGCCAGCAGCGCAGGACAGGGGGGCACCATATATTTT. Protein: CASSAGQGGTIYF.

V gene TRBV24-1 combines with J gene TRBJ2-3; 11 positions match TRBD1. V trimming: 1 base; J trimming: 6 bases; junction bases outside the gene matches: 2. This CDR3 comprises 15 residues. Looked up from germline, CDR1 is KGHDR and CDR2 is SFDVKD. The CDR3 sequence: CATSDFWTGGDTQYF. Here the CDR3 DNA reads TGTGCCACCAGTGATTTCTGGACAGGGGGCGATACGCAGTATTTT.

This CDR3 is CASSVRDRYNSPLHF. DNA for the CDR3: TGTGCCAGCAGCGTTAGGGACAGGTATAATTCACCCCTCCACTTT. The V call is TRBV9, the J call TRBJ1-6, with 8 bases lining up with TRBD1. The CDR3 covers 15 residues. Germline trimming cut 2 bases from V and 4 bases from J; bases unmatched to any gene: 2. Germline V CDR1 and CDR2: SGDLS, YYNGEE.

V usage is TRBV28 and J usage is TRBJ1-2, with 10 bases aligning to TRBD1. The germline CDR1 and CDR2 sequences are MDHEN and SYDVKM. The CDR3 runs to 15 residues. V was pared by 6 bases and J by 5 bases, with 9 bases of the junction left unmatched. The CDR3 DNA sequence: TGTGCCAGCAGAGACCCGGGACAGGGGACGTATGGCTACACCTTC. It translates to CASRDPGQGTYGYTF.

This clone was counted a few times. The CDR3 DNA is TGCGCCAGCAGCTTGACCTCGGAGGATACGCAGTATTTT. Translated: CASSLTSEDTQYF. The chain is built from TRBV5-1 and TRBJ2-3, with D hard to call. The CDR3 has 13 amino acids. Trimming pared 1 base from V and 6 bases from J, leaving 9 bases between. Germline V gene data show CDR1 as SGHRS and CDR2 as YFSETQ.

The chain couples TRBV24-1 to TRBJ1-1, with D perhaps TRBD1 (6 bases). CDR1 and CDR2 from the germline V gene are KGHDR and SFDVKD. V was pared by 7 bases and J by 2 bases, with 10 bases between. The CDR3 has 13 residues. The CDR3 coding sequence is TGTGCCACCAGGGACAGCTCAAACACTGAAGCTTTCTTT. Translation: CATRDSSNTEAFF.

The chain employs TRBV4-3 and TRBJ2-3, with TRBD1 matching 8 bases. After removal of 1 base from V and 4 bases from J, the junction contained 7 bases not matched to a gene. CDR3 length equals 16 residues. Germline V lookup: CDR1 LGHNA, CDR2 YSLEER. The CDR3 bases are TGCGCCAGCAGCCAAGCACGGCCAGGGGGCGCAGATACGCAGTATTTT. Translating it yields CASSQARPGGADTQYF.

V is TRBV7-9 and J is TRBJ2-3, with D uncertain. In germline, CDR1 is SEHNR, CDR2 FQNEAQ (reference sequence). This CDR3 spans 15 amino acids. Trimming shortened V by 3 bases and J by 4 bases, and 14 bases separated the two germline ends. For the CDR3, the DNA is TGTGCCAGCAGCTTGGCCAACCTGCAAGCAGATACGCAGTATTTT. Encoded protein: CASSLANLQADTQYF.

The chain has TRBV4-1 and TRBJ2-1, with D tentatively TRBD2 (5 bases). This CDR3 has 17 amino acids. Germline assignment: CDR1 MGHRA and CDR2 YSYEKL. V was shortened by 1 base and J by 1 base, with 14 bases between the two germline ends. The CDR3 loop is CASSQVSALASYNEQFF. For the CDR3, the DNA is TGCGCCAGCAGCCAAGTGAGCGCCTTAGCGTCCTACAATGAGCAGTTCTTC.

The chain links TRBV6-5 to TRBJ1-1; TRBD1 might be the D (5 bases). Germline V gene data show CDR1 as MNHEY and CDR2 as SVGAGI. The CDR3 consists of 13 residues. The V and J ends lost 8 bases and 5 bases respectively, with 15 bases between them. The CDR3 nucleotides are TGTGCCAGCCGAGTGCGGGGGGGGACTGAAGCTTTCTTT. This encodes CASRVRGGTEAFF.

The V gene is TRBV19, the J gene TRBJ2-7; tentative D call: TRBD1 (5 bases). V lost 6 bases, J lost 12 bases, and 24 bases lay in between. The CDR3 covers 14 residues. The V gene's germline CDR1 is LNHDA and CDR2 SQIVND (reference sequence). CDR3 DNA: TGTGCCAGTAGAGGAATCGGAGAGAGACAGTTTCCGTACTTC. Translated, it gives CASRGIGERQFPYF.

This chain uses TRBV10-3 with TRBJ2-3; 11 nucleotides align to TRBD2. The CDR3 is made up of 15 amino acids. The V segment lost 7 bases and the J segment 4 bases; nucleotides outside the gene matches: 7. Germline CDR1 reads ENHRY; CDR2 reads SYGVKD. CDR3 nucleotides: TGTGCCATCACCTCAGTAGCGGGAGGGGCAGATACGCAGTATTTT. Its translation is CAITSVAGGADTQYF.

The genes are TRBV11-3 and TRBJ1-1; D gene unclear. This CDR3 has 14 amino acids. Germline-derived CDR1 and CDR2 are SGHNT and YENEEA. The V end was cut by 5 bases, the J end by 1 base, with 11 bases between. The CDR3 nucleotides read TGTGCCAGCAGCCTCAGGACTCGGAACACTGAAGCTTTCTTT. Translating it yields CASSLRTRNTEAFF.